This T cell receptor (beta chain) was sequenced during a study of blood T cell repertoires in COVID-19. Across the whole study: The analysed material was cDNA or gDNA that came from T cells, B-cell-depleted T cells, or PBMCs.

In the original processing: Amplified reference gene primers provided the basis for estimating nucleated cell counts. Clones were sequenced by immunoSEQ multiplex PCR, and TCRdb holds only the in-frame ones, with some missing. V and J calls and clone size are those listed in that table; D and trimming were worked out from the DNA. The sample gives about 270,000 clones, about nine tenths of which show up once; 2% to 2.5% is in the top ten. The sample was peripheral blood. This receptor was obtained from a man aged 45-60 years with acute or convalescent COVID-19.

The CDR3, as DNA: TGTGCCAGCAGCTTGGGGGGCGGGGCGCTCTCCTACAATGAGCAGTTCTTC. Residues: CASSLGGGALSYNEQFF. This chain joins TRBV5-4 and TRBJ2-1; possible D gene TRBD2, 6 bases. CDR3 length equals 17 residues. Trimming took off 0 bases at V and 0 bases at J, with 13 bases between the two ends. Germline CDR1 is SGHNT and CDR2 is YYREEE (reference sequence).